The rows below give T cell receptor beta chains drawn from one sample of a study of blood T cells in healthy people across ages. TCRdb re-called the 5' RACE reads with MiXCR, one entry per CDR3 protein. Among about 1,600,000 distinct CDR3 sequences listed, approximately 38% were seen once. Sequenced material: blood. All receptors derive from a woman aged 18-35 years in good health. The CDR3 runs from the conserved cysteine through the conserved F or W. D genes are given only for firm matches. Some rows mark clone size as missing; the rest say once, few, many or name a class of expanded clone.

abundance,v_gene,d_gene,j_gene,CDR3aa,CDR3nt
-,TRBV6-9,-,TRBJ2-1,CANLRNEQFF,TGTGCGAACTTGCGTAATGAGCAGTTCTTC
few,TRBV12-3/TRBV12-4,-,TRBJ1-6,CASRKPLHF,TGTGCCAGCAGGAAACCCCTCCACTTT
-,TRBV29-1,-,TRBJ2-3,CSVSSRGRGSFYTDTQYF,TGCAGCGTTTCGTCGAGGGGCAGGGGTAGTTTCTATACAGATACGCAGTATTTT
-,TRBV9,TRBD2,TRBJ2-1,CASSPRQRGSSYNEQFF,TGTGCCAGCAGCCCCCGACAGCGGGGGAGCTCCTACAATGAGCAGTTCTTC
few,TRBV3-1,-,TRBJ2-7,CASSRMAESSYEQYF,TGTGCCAGCAGCCGGATGGCGGAGAGCTCCTACGAGCAGTACTTC
few,TRBV7-2,-,TRBJ1-2,CASSSVPRDANYGYTF,TGTGCCAGCAGCTCCGTCCCCCGGGACGCCAACTATGGCTACACCTTC
few,TRBV2,-,TRBJ2-2,CASSRLSTGELFF,TGTGCCAGCAGCCGACTGAGCACCGGGGAGCTGTTTTTT
-,TRBV14,-,TRBJ1-6,CASSLTRGVESSPLHF,TGTGCCAGCAGCCTTACACGGGGCGTTGAGAGTTCACCCCTCCACTTT
-,TRBV2,-,TRBJ1-4,CASSEEEATNEKLFF,TGTGCCAGCAGTGAAGAAGAAGCAACTAATGAAAAACTGTTTTTT
few,TRBV10-3,TRBD1,TRBJ2-1,CAISEPDRVNEQFF,TGTGCCATCAGTGAGCCGGACAGGGTCAATGAGCAGTTCTTC
-,TRBV2,-,TRBJ2-6,CASIRDWGSGANILTF,TGTGCCAGTATTCGCGACTGGGGCTCTGGGGCCAACATCCTGACTTTC
few,TRBV5-1,TRBD1,TRBJ2-7,CASSSKTGGFDYEQYF,TGCGCCAGCAGCTCGAAGACAGGGGGCTTTGACTACGAGCAGTACTTC
-,TRBV3-1,-,TRBJ2-4,CASSQDTTGGAYF,TGTGCCAGCAGCCAAGATACGACAGGTGGCGCGTACTTC
once,TRBV20-1,TRBD2,TRBJ2-3,CSAKVGGNTDTQYF,TGCAGTGCCAAGGTGGGGGGGAACACAGATACGCAGTATTTT
-,TRBV20-1,-,TRBJ2-5,CSASGTARRETQYF,TGCAGTGCTAGCGGAACGGCCCGGAGGGAGACCCAGTACTTC
-,TRBV7-6,-,TRBJ2-5,CASSLEVAERQETQYF,TGTGCCAGCAGCTTAGAAGTAGCGGAACGCCAAGAGACCCAGTACTTC
-,TRBV2,TRBD1,TRBJ1-2,CASRTSAGGNYGYTF,TGTGCCAGCAGGACCTCGGCAGGGGGCAACTATGGCTACACCTTC
-,TRBV6-6,-,TRBJ1-2,CASSFLEMTAYGYTF,TGTGCCAGCAGTTTCCTTGAAATGACAGCCTATGGCTACACCTTC
-,TRBV6-1,-,TRBJ2-7,CASSEEREREQQYF,TGTGCCAGCAGTGAAGAAAGGGAGAGGGAACAGCAGTACTTC
-,TRBV12-3/TRBV12-4,TRBD2,TRBJ2-3,CASSGGGPTQYF,TGTGCCAGCAGCGGGGGGGGGCCTACGCAGTATTTT
-,TRBV18,TRBD2,TRBJ2-2,CASLPHGLAGGSGELFF,TGTGCCAGCTTACCACACGGACTAGCGGGAGGTTCCGGGGAGCTGTTTTTT
few,TRBV5-1,-,TRBJ2-1,CASRRERLSYNEQFF,TGCGCCAGCAGAAGGGAGCGGCTTTCCTACAATGAGCAGTTCTTC
many,TRBV10-3,TRBD2,TRBJ2-1,CAISELAGGSNEQFF,TGTGCCATCAGTGAGTTAGCGGGAGGTAGTAATGAGCAGTTCTTC
few,TRBV4-1,TRBD1,TRBJ2-7,CASSRGSTGDEQYF,TGCGCCAGCAGCCGAGGGTCGACAGGGGACGAGCAGTACTTC
-,TRBV6-5,TRBD1,TRBJ1-2,CASRSPGQGYGYTF,TGTGCCAGCAGGTCCCCCGGACAGGGCTATGGCTACACCTTC
-,TRBV6-5,-,TRBJ1-1,CASTFGQNTEAFF,TGTGCCAGCACGTTTGGGCAGAACACTGAAGCTTTCTTT
few,TRBV9,TRBD1,TRBJ2-5,CASSDDRDRETQYF,TGTGCCAGCAGCGACGACAGGGACCGAGAGACCCAGTACTTC
few,TRBV5-1,TRBD1,TRBJ1-1,CASSGGGQRNTEAFF,TGCGCCAGCAGCGGGGGGGGACAGAGGAACACTGAAGCTTTCTTT
few,TRBV5-1,-,TRBJ1-2,CASSSEAAGGYTF,TGCGCCAGCAGCTCTGAGGCAGCAGGTGGCTACACCTTC
many,TRBV28,-,TRBJ1-5,CASSFYPAGTNQPQHF,TGTGCCAGCAGTTTTTATCCGGCAGGGACCAATCAGCCCCAGCATTTT
few,TRBV10-3,-,TRBJ2-5,CAISESGTVQETQYF,TGTGCCATCAGTGAGTCGGGAACAGTACAAGAGACCCAGTACTTC
-,TRBV12-3/TRBV12-4,TRBD2,TRBJ2-1,CASSLARLAGGSYNEQFF,TGTGCCAGCAGTTTAGCGCGACTAGCGGGGGGATCCTACAATGAGCAGTTCTTC
-,TRBV3-1,-,TRBJ2-3,CASSQDPRTDTQYF,TGTGCCAGCAGCCAAGATCCTCGGACAGATACGCAGTATTTT
-,TRBV20-1,-,TRBJ1-1,CSARDPPEAFF,TGCAGTGCTAGAGATCCCCCTGAAGCTTTCTTT
-,TRBV5-1,TRBD1,TRBJ2-1,CASSQQTGGRNEQFF,TGCGCCAGCAGCCAACAGACAGGGGGACGGAACGAGCAGTTCTTC
-,TRBV9,-,TRBJ2-7,CASSGFALSSYSEQYF,TGTGCCAGCAGCGGATTTGCGCTATCCTCCTACAGTGAGCAGTACTTC
few,TRBV10-3,TRBD1,TRBJ1-1,CAISGYRDRGPIAANTEAFF,TGTGCCATCAGTGGGTACCGGGACAGGGGCCCGATAGCTGCTAACACTGAAGCTTTCTTT
few,TRBV28,TRBD1,TRBJ1-6,CASSSGTVSNSPLHF,TGTGCCAGCAGTTCCGGGACAGTAAGCAATTCACCCCTCCACTTT
many,TRBV29-1,TRBD1,TRBJ1-5,CSAEQGASNQPQHF,TGCAGCGCCGAACAGGGGGCCAGCAATCAGCCCCAGCATTTT
few,TRBV10-3,TRBD1,TRBJ2-7,CAIRETGGLGSYEQYF,TGTGCCATCAGAGAGACAGGGGGCTTGGGTTCCTACGAGCAGTACTTC
-,TRBV20-1,-,TRBJ1-2,CSAPSRQHYTF,TGCAGTGCCCCTAGTAGGCAGCACTACACCTTC
-,TRBV14,TRBD2,TRBJ2-5,CASSQRTSGGLSGETQYF,TGTGCCAGCAGCCAGAGGACTAGCGGGGGCCTTTCCGGGGAGACCCAGTACTTC
-,TRBV2,-,TRBJ2-5,CASSEQRSFLNEQYF,TGTGCCAGCAGTGAACAGCGGTCGTTCCTCAATGAGCAGTACTTC
-,TRBV5-1,-,TRBJ2-1,CASNPMAELETQFF,TGCGCCAGCAACCCAATGGCAGAGCTGGAGACCCAGTTCTTC
-,TRBV7-9,-,TRBJ2-3,CASSSIGDTQYF,TGTGCCAGCAGCTCAATAGGAGATACGCAGTATTTT
-,TRBV20-1,-,TRBJ1-2,CSAPLIGYSNYGYTF,TGCAGTGCTCCCCTAATCGGCTATTCTAACTATGGCTACACCTTC
-,TRBV5-1,TRBD1,TRBJ1-6,CASSRAPGGTEKKTPLHF,TGCGCCAGCAGCCGAGCTCCGGGCGGGACAGAAAAGAAGACACCCCTCCACTTT
-,TRBV12-3/TRBV12-4,TRBD2,TRBJ2-7,CASSLTGTSGRSSYEQYF,TGTGCCAGCAGTTTAACCGGGACTAGCGGGAGGAGCTCCTACGAGCAGTACTTC
many,TRBV20-1,TRBD2,TRBJ2-1,CSAGLAGSNEQFF,TGCAGTGCGGGACTAGCGGGGAGCAATGAGCAGTTCTTC
-,TRBV11-2,TRBD2,TRBJ2-1,CASSLERTSSYNEQFF,TGTGCCAGCAGCTTAGAAAGGACTAGCAGCTACAATGAGCAGTTCTTC
-,TRBV5-1,-,TRBJ1-1,CASSLGTAARTEAFF,TGCGCCAGCAGCTTGGGAACGGCGGCCAGGACTGAAGCTTTCTTT